The present T cell receptor beta chain was sequenced within a study of cytomegalovirus exposure and HLA in healthy donors. Primers: 60 Vbeta forward and 13 Jbeta reverse. TCRdb keeps only in-frame clones here, not all; method: immunoSEQ multiplex PCR. This sample has about 120,000 clones; 65% to 90% occur once, and the top ten carry roughly 3.9%. The germline V gene encodes CDR1 MNHEY and CDR2 SVGAGI. Trimming removed 0 bases from V and 7 bases from J, with 15 bases in between. CDR3 length: 15 residues. Sequenced material: PBMCs. This rearrangement joins TRBV6-5 to TRBJ1-2, with a weak D call TRBD1 (5 bases). This TCR was recovered from a woman in her twenties or thirties in good health and CMV-seronegative. CDR3 DNA: TGTGCCAGCAGTTACTCAGGGCTCGGGGGTCGTGGCTACACCTTC. Protein: CASSYSGLGGRGYTF.